The source of this T cell receptor beta chain is a study of EBV T-cell therapy then PD-1 blockade in nasopharyngeal carcinoma. This clone appeared once. The antigen is not known. This specimen includes other DNA sequences encoding the same CDR3. The method was immunoSEQ multiplex PCR; TCRdb's version includes in-frame clones alone and lacks a portion of them. The sample contains roughly 21,000 clones, about 87% of which appear only once. Treatment given: AdE1-LMPpoly-expanded autologous EBV-specific T-cell therapy followed by anti-PD-1 nivolumab. The V and J ends lost 1 base and 8 bases respectively, with 8 bases between them. Germline CDR1 SGHVS, CDR2 FNYEAQ. The CDR3 loop spans 12 amino acids.

V and J are TRBV7-6 and TRBJ1-1; D is uncertain. Sequenced here: CD8+ T cells from blood, sampled at approximately day 60 from a patient whose treatment included autologous EBV-specific T cells and nivolumab. The TCR originated in a middle-aged man with nasopharyngeal carcinoma. CDR3: CASSLDSAEAFF. CDR3 in DNA: TGTGCCAGCAGCTTAGATTCAGCAGAAGCTTTCTTT.